This T cell receptor beta chain was retrieved from a study of radiotherapy plus CTLA-4 blockade in lung cancer. In germline, CDR1 is MNHEY, CDR2 SVGAGI. J lost 5 bases, V lost 6 bases, and 5 bases had no gene match. The length of the CDR3 is 15 residues. Profiled with immunoSEQ multiplex PCR; TCRdb holds only in-frame clones, not every one. Among 35,000 to 45,000 clones listed, 72% were seen once. There are a few counts of this clone. The genes are TRBV6-5 and TRBJ2-5; 14 bases agree with TRBD2. The sequence was collected from a human donor with non-small cell lung cancer who had stable disease on radiotherapy plus ipilimumab. Specimen: peripheral blood, collected from a patient treated with radiotherapy plus ipilimumab. The CDR3 DNA is TGTGCCAGCAGACAAGGGACTAGCGGGGGTGAGACCCAGTACTTC. It translates to CASRQGTSGGETQYF.